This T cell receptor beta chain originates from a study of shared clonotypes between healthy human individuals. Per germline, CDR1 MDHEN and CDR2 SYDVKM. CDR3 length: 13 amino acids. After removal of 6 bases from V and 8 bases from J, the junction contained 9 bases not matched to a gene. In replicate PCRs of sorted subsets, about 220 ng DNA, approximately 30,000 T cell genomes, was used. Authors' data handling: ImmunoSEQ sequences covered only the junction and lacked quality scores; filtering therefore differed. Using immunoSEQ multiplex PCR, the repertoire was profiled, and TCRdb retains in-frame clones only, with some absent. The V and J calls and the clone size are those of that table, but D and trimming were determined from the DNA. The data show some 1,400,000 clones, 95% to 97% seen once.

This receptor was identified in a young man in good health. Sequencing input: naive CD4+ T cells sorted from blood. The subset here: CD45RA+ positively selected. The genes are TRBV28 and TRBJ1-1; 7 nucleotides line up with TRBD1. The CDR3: CASSLTGRAEAFF. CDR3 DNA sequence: TGTGCCAGCAGCCTGACAGGGAGGGCCGAAGCTTTCTTT.